The source of this T cell receptor (beta chain) is a study of cytomegalovirus exposure and HLA in healthy donors. Each donor was healthy, and each was a bone marrow donor. Although they were nominally healthy when sampled, donors likely had unrecorded immune exposures. Study-wide results and caveats: Owing to their indistinguishability, certain V segments, notably TRBV6-2 and TRBV6-3, were excluded. Usually a TCR sequence was rare, but some public TCRs were found in many donors.

The count of this clone is one. The antigen remains unidentified. Germline CDR1 is SGHRS and CDR2 is YFSETQ. The CDR3 extends over 17 amino acids. A multiplex PCR was run with 60 Vbeta primers and 13 Jbeta primers. Only in-frame clones appear in the TCRdb table, and some are missing; sequencing was by immunoSEQ multiplex PCR. Counted here are about 210,000 clones, 80% to 90% occurring once; the ten biggest clones make up 0.24%. The specimen was PBMCs. The chain links TRBV5-1 to TRBJ2-5; 11 bases fit TRBD2. The J call may be faulty, since TRBJ2-7 better matches the DNA end. This TCR came from a girl aged 2 to 9 in good health and CMV-seronegative. The CDR3 DNA reads as TGCGCCAGCAGCTTGGGTCTAGCGGGGGGACTCTCCTACGAGCAGTACTTC. This sequence encodes CASSLGLAGGLSYEQYF.